Listed here are 3 T cell receptor beta chains from one sample, sequenced in a study of regulatory T cells in long-lasting Graves disease. Regarding time point: newly diagnosed GD, antithyroid drugs for less than 3 months. PBMC-extracted RNA yielded the TCR library. With iRepertoire HTBI primers and Arm-PCR of CDR3 regions, TCR beta libraries were built. TCRdb fed the multiplex PCR reads into MiXCR, producing one record per CDR3 protein. Of 350,000 to 500,000 distinct CDR3 sequences detected, approximately 16% appear once; the ten largest clones hold approximately 22%. These data also featured in a second study, about T cells in Graves' hyperthyroidism and ophthalmopathy.

The material sequenced was peripheral blood mononuclear cells (PBMCs), taken at new diagnosis, from a patient treated with antithyroid drugs. The receptor set was obtained from a woman in her late teens or twenties with Graves disease.

This clonotype was observed a handful of times. The chain recombines TRBV7-2 with TRBJ2-5; D ambiguous. The CDR3 runs to 15 residues. Germline V CDR1 and CDR2: SGHTA, FQGNSA. Trimming removed 5 bases at V and 5 bases at J, with 18 bases between. The CDR3 loop reads CASSRPGPEAETQYF. CDR3 nucleotide sequence: TGTGCCAGCAGCCGGCCCGGGCCCGAGGCGGAGACCCAGTACTTC.

Note on this clonotype: A read error may produce the germline difference seen at one junction end. The gene calls are TRBV6-6 and TRBJ2-7, with 7 nucleotides matching TRBD1. The CDR3 is 19 amino acids. The germline CDR1 and CDR2 sequences are MNHNY and SVGAGI (reference sequence). CDR3 loop: CASSYSIVGDQGGLYEQNF. For the CDR3, the DNA is TGTGCCAGCAGTTACTCGATTGTCGGAGACCAAGGGGGCCTCTACGAGCAGAACTTC.

This clonotype showed up many times. V is TRBV5-6 and J is TRBJ2-5, with 7 bases fitting TRBD2. This CDR3 is built from 16 residues. V shed 4 bases and J 5 bases; nucleotides not matched to a gene: 14. From germline, CDR1 is SGHDT and CDR2 YYEEEE. As DNA, the CDR3 is TGTGCCAGCAGCACCGTTCCTGCGGGAGTGGGGGAGACCCAGTACTTC. Protein product: CASSTVPAGVGETQYF. The complete variable domain, with remaining parts taken from reference TRBV5-6 and TRBJ2-5, reads DAGVTQSPTHLIKTRGQQVTLRCSPKSGHDTVSWYQQALGQGPQFIFQYYEEEERQRGNFPDRFSGHQFPNYSSELNVNALLLGDSALYLCASSTVPAGVGETQYFGPGTRLLVL.